This T cell receptor (beta chain) emerged from a study of T cells in Graves' hyperthyroidism and ophthalmopathy. This CDR3 has 14 residues. V dropped 3 bases and J dropped 2 bases, with 9 bases sitting between them. This clonotype showed up many times. Amplification yielded TCR beta CDR3 regions, with RNA transcripts as the source. TCR CDR3 regions were first amplified by RT-PCR with HTBI primers. MiXCR was run by TCRdb on the multiplex PCR reads, yielding one entry per CDR3 protein. The sample holds roughly 650,000 distinct CDR3 sequences; 16% are singletons and the top ten take 2.5% to 4%. The clonotype comes from a middle-aged woman with Graves' ophthalmopathy. The sample comprised blood. The chain links TRBV12-3 or TRBV12-4 to TRBJ2-3; no clear D gene. In DNA form, the CDR3 reads TGTGCCAGCAGTTTGAGGCAGATCACAGATACGCAGTATTTT. This gives the protein CASSLRQITDTQYF.